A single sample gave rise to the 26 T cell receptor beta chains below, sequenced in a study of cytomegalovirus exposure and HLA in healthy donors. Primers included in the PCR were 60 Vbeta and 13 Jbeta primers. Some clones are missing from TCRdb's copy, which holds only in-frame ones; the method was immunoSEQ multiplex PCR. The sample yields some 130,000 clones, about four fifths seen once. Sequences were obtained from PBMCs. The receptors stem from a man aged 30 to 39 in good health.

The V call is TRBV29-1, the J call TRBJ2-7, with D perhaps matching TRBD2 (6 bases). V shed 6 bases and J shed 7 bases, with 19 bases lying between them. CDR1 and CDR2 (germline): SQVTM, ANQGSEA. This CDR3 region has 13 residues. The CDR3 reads CSVEPGLSREQYF. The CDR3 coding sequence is TGCAGCGTGGAACCGGGACTCTCAAGAGAGCAGTACTTC.

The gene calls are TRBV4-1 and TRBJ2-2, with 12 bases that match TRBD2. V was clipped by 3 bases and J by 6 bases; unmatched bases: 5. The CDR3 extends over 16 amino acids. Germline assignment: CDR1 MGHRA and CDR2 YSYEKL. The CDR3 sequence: CASSQARLAGAGELFF. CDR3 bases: TGCGCCAGCAGCCAGGCTAGACTAGCGGGAGCCGGGGAGCTGTTTTTT.

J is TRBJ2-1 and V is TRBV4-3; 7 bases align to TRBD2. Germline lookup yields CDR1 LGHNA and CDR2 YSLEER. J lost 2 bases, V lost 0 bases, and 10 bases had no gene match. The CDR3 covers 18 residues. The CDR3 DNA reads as TGCGCCAGCAGCCAAGATCGGCGGCTAGCGGCTACCTACAATGAGCAGTTCTTC. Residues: CASSQDRRLAATYNEQFF.

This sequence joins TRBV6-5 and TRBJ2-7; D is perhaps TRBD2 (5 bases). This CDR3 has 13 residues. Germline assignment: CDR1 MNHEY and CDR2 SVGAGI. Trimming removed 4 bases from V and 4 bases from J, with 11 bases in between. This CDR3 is CASSSVPGYEQYF. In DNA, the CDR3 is TGTGCCAGCAGTTCAGTACCGGGGTACGAGCAGTACTTC.

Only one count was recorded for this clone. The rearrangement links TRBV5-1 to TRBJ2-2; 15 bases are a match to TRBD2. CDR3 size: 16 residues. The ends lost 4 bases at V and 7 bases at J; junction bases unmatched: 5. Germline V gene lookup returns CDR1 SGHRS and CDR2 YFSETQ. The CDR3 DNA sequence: TGCGCCAGCAGCCCCGGACTAGCGGGAGGGGGCGGGGAGCTGTTTTTT. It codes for CASSPGLAGGGGELFF.

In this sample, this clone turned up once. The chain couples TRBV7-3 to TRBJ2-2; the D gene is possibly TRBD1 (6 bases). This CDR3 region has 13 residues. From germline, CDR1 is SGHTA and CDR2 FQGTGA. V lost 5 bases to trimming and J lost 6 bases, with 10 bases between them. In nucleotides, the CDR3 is TGTGCCAGCAGCCCATCAGGGGCCGGGGAGCTGTTTTTT. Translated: CASSPSGAGELFF. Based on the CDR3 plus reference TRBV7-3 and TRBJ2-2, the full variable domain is GAGVSQTPSNKVTEKGKYVELRCDPISGHTALYWYRQSLGQGPEFLIYFQGTGAADDSGLPNDRFFAVRPEGSVSTLKIQRTERGDSAVYLCASSPSGAGELFFGEGSRLTVL.

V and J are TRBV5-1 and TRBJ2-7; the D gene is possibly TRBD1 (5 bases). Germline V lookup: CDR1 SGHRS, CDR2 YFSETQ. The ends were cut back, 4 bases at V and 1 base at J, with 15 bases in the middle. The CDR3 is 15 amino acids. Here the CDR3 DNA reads TGCGCCAGCAGCGTTGGCCCGAGACAGTCCTACGAGCAGTACTTC. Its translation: CASSVGPRQSYEQYF.

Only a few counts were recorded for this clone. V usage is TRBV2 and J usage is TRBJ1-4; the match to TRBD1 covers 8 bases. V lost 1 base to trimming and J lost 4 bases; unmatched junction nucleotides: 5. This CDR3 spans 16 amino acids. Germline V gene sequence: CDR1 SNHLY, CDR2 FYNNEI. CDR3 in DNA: TGTGCCAGCAGTGAAGGAAGACAGGGGCTTAATGAAAAACTGTTTTTT. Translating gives CASSEGRQGLNEKLFF. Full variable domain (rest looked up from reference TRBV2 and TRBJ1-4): EPEVTQTPSHQVTQMGQEVILRCVPISNHLYFYWYRQILGQKVEFLVSFYNNEISEKSEIFDDQFSVERPDGSNFTLKIRSTKLEDSAMYFCASSEGRQGLNEKLFFGSGTQLSVL.

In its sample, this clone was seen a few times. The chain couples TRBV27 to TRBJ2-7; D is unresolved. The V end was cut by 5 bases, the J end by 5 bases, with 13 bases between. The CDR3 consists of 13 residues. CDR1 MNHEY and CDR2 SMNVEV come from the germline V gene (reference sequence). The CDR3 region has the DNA TGTGCCAGCAGTGGAAATACGGGTGACGAGCAGTACTTC. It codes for CASSGNTGDEQYF.

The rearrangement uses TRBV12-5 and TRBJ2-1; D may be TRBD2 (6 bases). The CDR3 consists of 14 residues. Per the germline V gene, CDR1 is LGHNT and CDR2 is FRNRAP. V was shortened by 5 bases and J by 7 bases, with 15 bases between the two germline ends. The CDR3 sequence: CASGPRGGRNEQFF. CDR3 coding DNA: TGTGCTAGTGGTCCTCGTGGAGGGCGGAATGAGCAGTTCTTC. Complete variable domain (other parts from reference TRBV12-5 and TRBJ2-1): DARVTQTPRHKVTEMGQEVTMRCQPILGHNTVFWYRQTMMQGLELLAYFRNRAPLDDSGMPKDRFSAEMPDATLATLKIQPSEPRDSAVYFCASGPRGGRNEQFFGPGTRLTVL.

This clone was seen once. CDR3 sequence reads: CASSRNRPKETQYF. In DNA form, the CDR3 reads TGCGCCAGCAGCCGCAACAGACCTAAAGAGACCCAGTACTTC. The J gene is TRBJ2-5, the V gene TRBV5-1; D is unresolved. The CDR3 is 14 residues long. V lost 4 bases and J 3 bases, leaving 13 bases between the germline ends. CDR1 is SGHRS and CDR2 is YFSETQ in the germline V gene.

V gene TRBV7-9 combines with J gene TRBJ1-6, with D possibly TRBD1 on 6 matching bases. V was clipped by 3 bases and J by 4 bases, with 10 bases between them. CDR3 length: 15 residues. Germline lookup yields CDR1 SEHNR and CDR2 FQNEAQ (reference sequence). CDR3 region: CASSFRGQYNSPLHF. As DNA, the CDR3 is TGTGCCAGCAGCTTTAGGGGACAATATAATTCACCCCTCCACTTT.

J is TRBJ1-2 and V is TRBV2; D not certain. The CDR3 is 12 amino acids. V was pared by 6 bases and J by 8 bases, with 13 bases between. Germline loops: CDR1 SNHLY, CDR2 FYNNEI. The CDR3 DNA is TGTGCCAGCAGCGTCACTTCGCGGGGCTACACCTTC. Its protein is CASSVTSRGYTF.

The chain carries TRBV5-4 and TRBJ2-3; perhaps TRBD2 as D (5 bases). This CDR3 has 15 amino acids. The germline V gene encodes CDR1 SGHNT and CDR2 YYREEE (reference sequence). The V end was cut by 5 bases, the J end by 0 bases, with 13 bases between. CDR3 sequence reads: CASRTGGSSTDTQYF. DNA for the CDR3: TGTGCCAGCAGGACGGGCGGGTCTAGCACAGATACGCAGTATTTT.

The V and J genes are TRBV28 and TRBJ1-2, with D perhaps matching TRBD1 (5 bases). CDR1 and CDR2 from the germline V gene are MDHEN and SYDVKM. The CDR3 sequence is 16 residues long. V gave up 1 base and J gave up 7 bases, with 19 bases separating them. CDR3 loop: CASSLSPLQGLLGYTF. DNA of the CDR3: TGTGCCAGCAGTTTATCACCTCTCCAGGGACTGCTTGGCTACACCTTC.

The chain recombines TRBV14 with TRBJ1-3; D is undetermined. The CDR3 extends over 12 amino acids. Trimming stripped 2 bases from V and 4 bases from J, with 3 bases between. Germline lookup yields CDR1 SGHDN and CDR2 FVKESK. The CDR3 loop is CASSQQGNTIYF. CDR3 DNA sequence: TGTGCCAGCAGCCAACAGGGAAACACCATATATTTT. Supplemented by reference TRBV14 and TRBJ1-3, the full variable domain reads EAGVTQFPSHSVIEKGQTVTLRCDPISGHDNLYWYRRVMGKEIKFLLHFVKESKQDESGMPNNRFLAERTGGTYSTLKVQPAELEDSGVYFCASSQQGNTIYFGEGSWLTVV.

The CDR3, as DNA: TGTGCCTGGAGTGGAGGGTCCTACACCGGGGAGCTGTTTTTT. Its protein product is CAWSGGSYTGELFF. V usage is TRBV30 and J usage is TRBJ2-2, with D maybe TRBD2 (5 bases). The CDR3 length is 14 residues. The germline CDR1 and CDR2 sequences are GTSNPN and SVGIG (reference sequence). Trimming pared 1 base from V and 3 bases from J, leaving 9 bases between.

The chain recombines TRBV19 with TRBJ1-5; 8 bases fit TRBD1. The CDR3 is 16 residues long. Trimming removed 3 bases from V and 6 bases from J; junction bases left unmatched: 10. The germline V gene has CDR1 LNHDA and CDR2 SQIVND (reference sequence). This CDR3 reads CASSMRAGGRFQPQHF. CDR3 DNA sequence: TGTGCCAGTAGTATGAGGGCAGGGGGCCGGTTTCAGCCCCAGCATTTT.

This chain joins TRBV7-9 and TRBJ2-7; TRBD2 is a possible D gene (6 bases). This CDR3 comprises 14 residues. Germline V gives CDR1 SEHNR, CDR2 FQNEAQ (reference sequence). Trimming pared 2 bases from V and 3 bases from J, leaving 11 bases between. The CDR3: CASSLTTGLYEQYF. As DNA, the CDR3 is TGTGCCAGCAGCTTAACCACGGGACTCTACGAGCAGTACTTC.

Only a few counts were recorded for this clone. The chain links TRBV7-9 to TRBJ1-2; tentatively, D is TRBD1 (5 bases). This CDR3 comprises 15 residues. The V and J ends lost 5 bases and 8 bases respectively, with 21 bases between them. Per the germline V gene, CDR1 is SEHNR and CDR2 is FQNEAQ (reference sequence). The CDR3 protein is CASSVGHPQGGGYTF. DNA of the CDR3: TGTGCCAGCAGCGTAGGACATCCTCAAGGAGGGGGCTACACCTTC.

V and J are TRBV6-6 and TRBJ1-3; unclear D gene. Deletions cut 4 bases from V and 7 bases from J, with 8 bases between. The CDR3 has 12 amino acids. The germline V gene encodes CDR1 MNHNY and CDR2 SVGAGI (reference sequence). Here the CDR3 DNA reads TGTGCCAGCAGTTCGTACTTGAACACCATATATTTT. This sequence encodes CASSSYLNTIYF.

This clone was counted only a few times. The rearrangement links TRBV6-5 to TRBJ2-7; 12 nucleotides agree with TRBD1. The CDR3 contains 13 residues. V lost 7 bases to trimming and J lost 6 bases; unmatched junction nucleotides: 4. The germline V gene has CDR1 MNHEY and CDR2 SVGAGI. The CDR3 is CASKGQGAGEQYF. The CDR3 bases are TGTGCCAGCAAGGGACAGGGGGCCGGCGAGCAGTACTTC.

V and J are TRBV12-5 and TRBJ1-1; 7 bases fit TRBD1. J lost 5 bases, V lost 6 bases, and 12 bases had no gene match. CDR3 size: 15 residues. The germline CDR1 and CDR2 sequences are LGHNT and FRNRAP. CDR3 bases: TGTGCTAGTGGCCCCCCCGACAGGGCCGGGACTGAAGCTTTCTTT. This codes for CASGPPDRAGTEAFF. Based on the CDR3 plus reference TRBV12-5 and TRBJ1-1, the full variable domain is DARVTQTPRHKVTEMGQEVTMRCQPILGHNTVFWYRQTMMQGLELLAYFRNRAPLDDSGMPKDRFSAEMPDATLATLKIQPSEPRDSAVYFCASGPPDRAGTEAFFGQGTRLTVV.

The CDR3 here is CASSLSRGTYDEQYF. DNA of the CDR3: TGTGCCAGCAGCTTGTCCAGGGGGACTTACGACGAGCAGTACTTC. The V call is TRBV7-3, the J call TRBJ2-7; D might be TRBD1 (7 bases). V lost 3 bases and J 5 bases, leaving 17 bases between the germline ends. Germline-derived CDR1 and CDR2 are SGHTA and FQGTGA. This CDR3 region has 15 residues.

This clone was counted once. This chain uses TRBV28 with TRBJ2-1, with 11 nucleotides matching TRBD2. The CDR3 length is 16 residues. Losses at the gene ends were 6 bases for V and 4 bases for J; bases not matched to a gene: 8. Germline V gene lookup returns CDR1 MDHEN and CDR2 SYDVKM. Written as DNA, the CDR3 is TGTGCCAGCAGATTAGCGGGAGGGCCGGGATACAATGAGCAGTTCTTC. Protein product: CASRLAGGPGYNEQFF.

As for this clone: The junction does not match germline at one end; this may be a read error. As DNA, the CDR3 is TGTGCTAGCAGCTTAGACAGGGAGCAGCCCCAGCATTTT. Residues: CASSLDREQPQHF. The chain links TRBV7-7 to TRBJ1-5; 7 bases fit TRBD1. Germline V gene data show CDR1 as SSHAT and CDR2 as FNYEAQ (reference sequence). CDR3 length: 13 amino acids.